The rows below give T cell receptor beta chains drawn from one sample of a study of cytomegalovirus exposure and HLA in healthy donors. TCRdb's table, derived via immunoSEQ multiplex PCR, lists solely in-frame clones and lacks some. The table lists some 150,000 clones, approximately 90% of them singletons, with about 0.64% in the top ten. Sequencing was performed on PBMCs. These TCRs come from a man aged 18 to 30 in good health and CMV-seronegative. The CDR3 runs from the conserved cysteine through the conserved F or W. D genes are given only for firm matches. Some rows have no size entry. The others give once, few or many, or a class for an expanded clone.

>TRBJ1-4|-|TRBV2|TRBD1
CASRTGEANEKLFF
>TRBJ1-4|-|TRBV4-3|-
CASSQDQSRGYEKLFF
>TRBJ1-4|once|TRBV19|TRBD1
CASSGTGEREKLFF
>TRBJ2-7|-|TRBV6-1|-
CASRPSGGEFEQYF
>TRBJ1-5|-|TRBV9|-
CASSVDQVGPQHF
>TRBJ2-5|-|TRBV7-2|TRBD1
CASSVDRGQETQYF
>TRBJ2-3|-|TRBV4-1|TRBD2
CASSWLAGGRVGDTQYF
>TRBJ1-4|-|TRBV2|-
CASSTDRSGLEKLFF
>TRBJ1-5|-|TRBV30|-
CAWSPIGRGRVDQPQHF
>TRBJ2-5|-|TRBV5-1|TRBD1
CASSLEGQLQETQYF
>TRBJ1-5|-|TRBV9|TRBD1
CASSGQGSQPQHF
>TRBJ2-3|-|TRBV7-9|TRBD2
CASSFSSGSDTQYF
>TRBJ1-4|-|TRBV5-6|-
CASRRRGGTNEKLFF
>TRBJ2-5|once|TRBV19|-
CASRDWQETQYF
>TRBJ1-1|-|TRBV6-5|TRBD1
CASSRTGDKGTEAFF
>TRBJ2-1|once|TRBV27|TRBD2
CASRLERGYNEQFF
>TRBJ1-1|-|TRBV5-1|-
CASSPPRGNTEAFF
>TRBJ2-5|-|TRBV30|-
CAWSVPRGYQETQYF
>TRBJ2-2|-|TRBV18|-
CASSPPRTVIGELFF
>TRBJ2-1|-|TRBV29-1|-
CSVGSSVQVYNEQFF
>TRBJ2-1|-|TRBV10-3|-
CAISKGQPGSSYNEQFF
>TRBJ2-2|-|TRBV4-1|TRBD2
CASSLFGGRGTGELFF